Below, 23 T cell receptor beta chains from the same sample are listed, as sequenced in a study of T cell responses to AZD1222 COVID-19 vaccine. TCRdb's table, derived via immunoSEQ multiplex PCR, lists solely in-frame clones and lacks some. This table has roughly 110,000 clones, approximately 86% appearing once. The sample here was peripheral blood, taken on day 0 of AZD1222 vaccination. Receptor source: an adult in good health.

This clone has only one observation. This rearrangement joins TRBV6-2 or TRBV6-3 to TRBJ1-2, with TRBD1 matching over 9 bases. The CDR3 spans 13 residues. In germline, CDR1 is MNHEY, CDR2 SVGEGT. The trim removed 6 bases at V and 7 bases at J, leaving 6 bases unmatched. CDR3 loop: CASSRDRVFGYTF. CDR3 bases: TGTGCCAGCAGCCGGGACAGGGTTTTTGGCTACACCTTC.

V and J are TRBV19 and TRBJ1-2; D remains ambiguous. Germline values: CDR1 LNHDA, CDR2 SQIVND (reference sequence). The CDR3 runs 13 residues. Deletions cut 5 bases from V and 2 bases from J, with 9 bases between. CDR3 protein: CASSADRNYGYTF. CDR3 in DNA: TGTGCCAGTAGTGCCGATAGAAACTATGGCTACACCTTC.

Only one count was recorded for this clone. V is TRBV24-1 and J is TRBJ2-1; maybe TRBD2 (5 bases). Trimming left V 7 bases short and J 9 bases short, with 18 bases between. This CDR3 spans 14 amino acids. Germline lookup yields CDR1 KGHDR and CDR2 SFDVKD. The CDR3 spells CATSQEKPGSEQFF. CDR3 in DNA: TGTGCCACCAGCCAGGAAAAGCCGGGATCTGAGCAGTTCTTC.

This chain joins TRBV19 and TRBJ1-4, with TRBD1 matching over 7 bases. The CDR3 has 14 amino acids. J lost 4 bases, V lost 7 bases, and 6 bases had no gene match. From germline, CDR1 is LNHDA and CDR2 SQIVND (reference sequence). CDR3 loop: CASNSDRNNEKLFF. For the CDR3, the DNA is TGTGCCAGTAACTCGGACAGGAATAATGAAAAACTGTTTTTT.

The rearrangement joins TRBV19 to TRBJ1-2; no clear D gene. Per the germline V gene, CDR1 is LNHDA and CDR2 is SQIVND (reference sequence). This CDR3 has 13 amino acids. The V gene lost 7 bases and the J gene lost 5 bases, with 14 bases spanning the gap. In DNA, the CDR3 is TGTGCCAGTACCCCCCAGGCGGATTATGGCTACACCTTC. Translated, it gives CASTPQADYGYTF.

The genes are TRBV19 and TRBJ2-1, with TRBD1 identical over 9 bases. Germline loops: CDR1 LNHDA, CDR2 SQIVND (reference sequence). After removal of 10 bases from V and 4 bases from J, the junction contained 17 bases not matched to a gene. The CDR3 runs to 17 residues. CDR3 nucleotide sequence: TGTGCCACTGATGGACAGGGGATAAAACAGCCATACAATGAGCAGTTCTTC. Its protein is CATDGQGIKQPYNEQFF.

The chain carries TRBV9 and TRBJ1-4; TRBD1 is a possible D gene (6 bases). CDR1 and CDR2 (germline): SGDLS, YYNGEE. V dropped 0 bases and J dropped 8 bases, with 11 bases sitting between them. This CDR3 is 14 amino acids long. The DNA for the CDR3 is TGTGCCAGCAGCGTAGGGGGGCTGAGGGAAAAACTGTTTTTT. This gives the protein CASSVGGLREKLFF. Full variable domain (rest looked up from reference TRBV9 and TRBJ1-4): DSGVTQTPKHLITATGQRVTLRCSPRSGDLSVYWYQQSLDQGLQFLIQYYNGEERAKGNILERFSAQQFPDLHSELNLSSLELGDSALYFCASSVGGLREKLFFGSGTQLSVL.

This sequence joins TRBV4-1 and TRBJ1-2; 12 bases map to TRBD1. This CDR3 spans 15 amino acids. Germline CDR1 reads MGHRA; CDR2 reads YSYEKL. V shed 1 base, J shed 5 bases, and the junction held 2 bases outside the gene matches. The CDR3 loop is CASSQVGQGAYGYTF. The DNA for the CDR3 is TGCGCCAGCAGCCAAGTGGGACAGGGGGCTTATGGCTACACCTTC.

The chain joins TRBV7-2 to TRBJ1-2, with no clear D. V was pared by 5 bases and J by 7 bases, with 26 bases between. Germline lookup yields CDR1 SGHTA and CDR2 FQGNSA. The CDR3 length is 17 residues. The CDR3 protein is CASSPQMAGGFLIGYTF. CDR3 sequence (DNA): TGTGCCAGCAGCCCCCAAATGGCAGGAGGATTTTTGATTGGCTACACCTTC. Based on the CDR3 plus reference TRBV7-2 and TRBJ1-2, the full variable domain is GAGVSQSPSNKVTEKGKDVELRCDPISGHTALYWYRQSLGQGLEFLIYFQGNSAPDKSGLPSDRFSAERTGGSVSTLTIQRTQQEDSAVYLCASSPQMAGGFLIGYTFGSGTRLTVV.

The chain has TRBV18 and TRBJ1-4; 7 nucleotides match TRBD1. The CDR3 covers 17 residues. Unmatched junction bases numbered 5, after V lost 0 bases and J lost 1 base. The germline CDR1 and CDR2 sequences are KGHSH and LQKENI. The CDR3 region has the DNA TGTGCCAGCTCACCACCGAACAGGGGTATAACTAATGAAAAACTGTTTTTT. Its translation: CASSPPNRGITNEKLFF.

The CDR3 loop reads CASSQNHLGNQPQHF. As DNA, the CDR3 is TGCGCCAGCAGCCAAAACCACCTGGGAAATCAGCCCCAGCATTTT. The V and J genes are TRBV4-3 and TRBJ1-5; D gene uncertain. Deletions cut 2 bases from V and 4 bases from J, with 12 bases between. The CDR3 runs 15 residues. Germline CDR1 LGHNA, CDR2 YSLEER.

The V gene is TRBV27, the J gene TRBJ2-6; D uncertain. The germline V gene has CDR1 MNHEY and CDR2 SMNVEV (reference sequence). This CDR3 region has 17 residues. V was pared by 6 bases and J by 7 bases, with 22 bases between. The CDR3 nucleotides read TGTGCCAGCAGACCCGTCCGGACGGCCGGGTTTGCCAACGTCCTGACTTTC. It translates to CASRPVRTAGFANVLTF.

This clone has a single count. This chain joins TRBV21-1 and TRBJ1-5; TRBD1 is the table's D call and was not checked against the DNA. TRBV21-1 is given as a pseudogene. The CDR3 runs 16 residues. The CDR3 here is CASSKETGLMDQPQHF. The CDR3 DNA is TGTGCCAGCAGCAAAGAGACAGGGTTAATGGATCAGCCCCAGCATTTT.

This clone was observed once. The chain is built from TRBV19 and TRBJ2-5, with unresolved D. The V end was cut by 3 bases, the J end by 5 bases, with 10 bases between. Germline V gene sequence: CDR1 LNHDA, CDR2 SQIVND (reference sequence). The CDR3 extends over 13 amino acids. CDR3 protein: CASSIRVGETQYF. The CDR3 bases are TGTGCCAGTAGTATCCGGGTAGGGGAGACCCAGTACTTC.

The chain links TRBV5-4 to TRBJ2-1; D tentatively fits TRBD1 or TRBD2 (5 bases each). Germline V lookup: CDR1 SGHNT, CDR2 YYREEE (reference sequence). The CDR3 sequence is 15 residues long. The V and J ends lost 4 bases and 3 bases respectively, with 14 bases between them. The CDR3 DNA reads TGTGCCAGCAGCACCGGGGCAGCCAACTACAATGAGCAGTTCTTC. It translates to CASSTGAANYNEQFF.

The chain links TRBV7-9 to TRBJ2-3; the match to TRBD2 covers 10 bases. The germline gives CDR1 SEHNR, CDR2 FQNEAQ (reference sequence). CDR3 length: 17 amino acids. V lost 2 bases to trimming and J lost 0 bases; unmatched junction nucleotides: 5. CDR3: CASSLSSGSRSTDTQYF. The CDR3 nucleotides are TGTGCCAGCAGCTTATCTAGCGGGAGTCGTAGCACAGATACGCAGTATTTT.

This sequence joins TRBV12-5 and TRBJ2-6; the D is unclear. V shed 5 bases and J shed 0 bases, with 5 bases lying between them. This CDR3 spans 14 amino acids. Germline loops: CDR1 LGHNT, CDR2 FRNRAP. The CDR3 loop reads CASGRGSGANVLTF. The CDR3 bases are TGTGCTAGTGGTCGAGGCTCTGGGGCCAACGTCCTGACTTTC. Based on the CDR3 plus reference TRBV12-5 and TRBJ2-6, the full variable domain is DARVTQTPRHKVTEMGQEVTMRCQPILGHNTVFWYRQTMMQGLELLAYFRNRAPLDDSGMPKDRFSAEMPDATLATLKIQPSEPRDSAVYFCASGRGSGANVLTFGAGSRLTVL.

The J gene is TRBJ2-3, the V gene TRBV19; D is uncertain. The CDR3 spans 12 residues. Germline CDR1 is LNHDA and CDR2 is SQIVND (reference sequence). With 6 bases removed from V and 6 bases from J, the gap between germline ends came to 10 bases. CDR3: CASSPAGDTQYF. DNA of the CDR3: TGTGCCAGTAGCCCAGCCGGGGATACGCAGTATTTT.

V is TRBV19 and J is TRBJ1-2; D might be TRBD1 (5 bases). The CDR3 runs 15 residues. Germline CDR1 reads LNHDA; CDR2 reads SQIVND (reference sequence). Trimming pared 2 bases from V and 4 bases from J, leaving 14 bases between. The CDR3 DNA sequence: TGTGCCAGTAGTATACCCTCAGAGGGGAGCTATGGCTACACCTTC. This encodes CASSIPSEGSYGYTF.

The chain has TRBV29-1 and TRBJ2-1, with D tentatively TRBD1 or TRBD2 (5 bases each). Germline V gene lookup returns CDR1 SQVTM and CDR2 ANQGSEA. Trimming took off 3 bases at V and 6 bases at J, with 12 bases between the two ends. The CDR3 covers 13 residues. CDR3 region: CSVDQGRGNEQFF. DNA for the CDR3: TGCAGCGTTGATCAGGGCCGGGGCAATGAGCAGTTCTTC.

The chain has TRBV5-5 and TRBJ2-3; TRBD1 is a possible D gene (5 bases). V shed 3 bases and J shed 0 bases, with 14 bases lying between them. From germline, CDR1 is SGHKS and CDR2 YYEKEE (reference sequence). The CDR3 runs to 16 residues. The CDR3 nucleotides read TGTGCCAGCAGCTCACTGGACACTACTAGCACAGATACGCAGTATTTT. Amino acid sequence: CASSSLDTTSTDTQYF.

This chain joins TRBV2 and TRBJ1-5; D is undetermined. Germline values: CDR1 SNHLY, CDR2 FYNNEI. The V end lost 5 bases, the J end lost 0 bases, and 14 bases lay between the germline ends. The CDR3 is 16 residues long. The CDR3 DNA is TGTGCCAGCAGTTACATTGAGCAGGCTAGCAATCAGCCCCAGCATTTT. This gives the protein CASSYIEQASNQPQHF.

This clone was seen a single time. V gene TRBV18 combines with J gene TRBJ2-7, with D tentatively TRBD2 (6 bases). Germline-derived CDR1 and CDR2 are KGHSH and LQKENI. The length of the CDR3 is 17 residues. The ends were cut back, 3 bases at V and 3 bases at J, with 21 bases in the middle. The CDR3 sequence: CASSPLGEGRRDYEQYF. CDR3 nucleotide sequence: TGTGCCAGCTCACCCCTCGGGGAAGGGAGGAGGGACTACGAGCAGTACTTC.